These 3 T cell receptor beta chains share one sample of origin, sequenced in a study of cytomegalovirus exposure and HLA in healthy donors. It was with 60 Vbeta and 13 Jbeta primers that the PCR ran. Using immunoSEQ multiplex PCR, the repertoire was profiled, and TCRdb retains in-frame clones only, with some absent. The sample records 150,000 to 200,000 clones, around 68% being singletons. Input material: PBMCs. These TCRs come from a girl aged 10 to 17 in good health and CMV-seronegative.

This clone has only a few counts. The genes are TRBV5-1 and TRBJ2-3; 12 positions match TRBD2. CDR3 length: 16 amino acids. After removal of 0 bases from V and 1 base from J, the junction contained 0 bases not matched to a gene. The germline V gene has CDR1 SGHRS and CDR2 YFSETQ. The CDR3 nucleotides are TGCGCCAGCAGCTTGGGACTAGCGGGGGGCACAGATACGCAGTATTTT. It encodes CASSLGLAGGTDTQYF. The full variable domain, in which reference TRBV5-1 and TRBJ2-3 provide the parts outside the CDR3, is KAGVTQTPRYLIKTRGQQVTLSCSPISGHRSVSWYQQTPGQGLQFLFEYFSETQRNKGNFPGRFSGRQFSNSRSEMNVSTLELGDSALYLCASSLGLAGGTDTQYFGPGTRLTVL.

This sequence joins TRBV2 and TRBJ2-2; 8 bases map to TRBD1. The junction had 3 bases not matched to a gene; V was cut back by 6 bases and J by 6 bases. Germline lookup yields CDR1 SNHLY and CDR2 FYNNEI. The CDR3 sequence is 13 residues long. This chain's CDR3 is CASRSGGSGELFF. CDR3 coding DNA: TGTGCCAGCAGGTCAGGGGGCTCCGGGGAGCTGTTTTTT.

This chain connects TRBV4-2 to TRBJ1-2, with D tentatively TRBD1 (5 bases). The V end was cut by 7 bases, the J end by 7 bases, with 22 bases between. Per the germline V gene, CDR1 is LGHNA and CDR2 is YNFKEQ. The length of the CDR3 is 15 residues. The CDR3 loop reads CASTTVGGEWAGYTF. The CDR3 DNA is TGTGCCAGCACCACCGTGGGGGGAGAATGGGCTGGCTACACCTTC.